This T cell receptor beta chain stems from a study of cytomegalovirus exposure and HLA in healthy donors. Trimming pared 1 base from V and 4 bases from J, leaving 4 bases between. This CDR3 contains 13 residues. CDR1 is SEHNR and CDR2 is FQNEAQ in the germline V gene (reference sequence). PCR primers comprised 60 Vbeta and 13 Jbeta primers. Libraries were prepared by immunoSEQ multiplex PCR; TCRdb keeps only in-frame clonotypes and omits some of them. Seen here are fewer than 85,000 clones, about 79% observed once, and the top ten hold approximately 17%. This clone has only one observation. This sequence joins TRBV7-9 and TRBJ2-2; D not certain. Material for sequencing was PBMCs. This TCR was sampled from a man between 65 and 85 years old in good health and CMV-seropositive. The CDR3 spells CASSLVLTGELFF. The CDR3 DNA reads TGTGCCAGCAGCTTAGTTCTCACCGGGGAGCTGTTTTTT.